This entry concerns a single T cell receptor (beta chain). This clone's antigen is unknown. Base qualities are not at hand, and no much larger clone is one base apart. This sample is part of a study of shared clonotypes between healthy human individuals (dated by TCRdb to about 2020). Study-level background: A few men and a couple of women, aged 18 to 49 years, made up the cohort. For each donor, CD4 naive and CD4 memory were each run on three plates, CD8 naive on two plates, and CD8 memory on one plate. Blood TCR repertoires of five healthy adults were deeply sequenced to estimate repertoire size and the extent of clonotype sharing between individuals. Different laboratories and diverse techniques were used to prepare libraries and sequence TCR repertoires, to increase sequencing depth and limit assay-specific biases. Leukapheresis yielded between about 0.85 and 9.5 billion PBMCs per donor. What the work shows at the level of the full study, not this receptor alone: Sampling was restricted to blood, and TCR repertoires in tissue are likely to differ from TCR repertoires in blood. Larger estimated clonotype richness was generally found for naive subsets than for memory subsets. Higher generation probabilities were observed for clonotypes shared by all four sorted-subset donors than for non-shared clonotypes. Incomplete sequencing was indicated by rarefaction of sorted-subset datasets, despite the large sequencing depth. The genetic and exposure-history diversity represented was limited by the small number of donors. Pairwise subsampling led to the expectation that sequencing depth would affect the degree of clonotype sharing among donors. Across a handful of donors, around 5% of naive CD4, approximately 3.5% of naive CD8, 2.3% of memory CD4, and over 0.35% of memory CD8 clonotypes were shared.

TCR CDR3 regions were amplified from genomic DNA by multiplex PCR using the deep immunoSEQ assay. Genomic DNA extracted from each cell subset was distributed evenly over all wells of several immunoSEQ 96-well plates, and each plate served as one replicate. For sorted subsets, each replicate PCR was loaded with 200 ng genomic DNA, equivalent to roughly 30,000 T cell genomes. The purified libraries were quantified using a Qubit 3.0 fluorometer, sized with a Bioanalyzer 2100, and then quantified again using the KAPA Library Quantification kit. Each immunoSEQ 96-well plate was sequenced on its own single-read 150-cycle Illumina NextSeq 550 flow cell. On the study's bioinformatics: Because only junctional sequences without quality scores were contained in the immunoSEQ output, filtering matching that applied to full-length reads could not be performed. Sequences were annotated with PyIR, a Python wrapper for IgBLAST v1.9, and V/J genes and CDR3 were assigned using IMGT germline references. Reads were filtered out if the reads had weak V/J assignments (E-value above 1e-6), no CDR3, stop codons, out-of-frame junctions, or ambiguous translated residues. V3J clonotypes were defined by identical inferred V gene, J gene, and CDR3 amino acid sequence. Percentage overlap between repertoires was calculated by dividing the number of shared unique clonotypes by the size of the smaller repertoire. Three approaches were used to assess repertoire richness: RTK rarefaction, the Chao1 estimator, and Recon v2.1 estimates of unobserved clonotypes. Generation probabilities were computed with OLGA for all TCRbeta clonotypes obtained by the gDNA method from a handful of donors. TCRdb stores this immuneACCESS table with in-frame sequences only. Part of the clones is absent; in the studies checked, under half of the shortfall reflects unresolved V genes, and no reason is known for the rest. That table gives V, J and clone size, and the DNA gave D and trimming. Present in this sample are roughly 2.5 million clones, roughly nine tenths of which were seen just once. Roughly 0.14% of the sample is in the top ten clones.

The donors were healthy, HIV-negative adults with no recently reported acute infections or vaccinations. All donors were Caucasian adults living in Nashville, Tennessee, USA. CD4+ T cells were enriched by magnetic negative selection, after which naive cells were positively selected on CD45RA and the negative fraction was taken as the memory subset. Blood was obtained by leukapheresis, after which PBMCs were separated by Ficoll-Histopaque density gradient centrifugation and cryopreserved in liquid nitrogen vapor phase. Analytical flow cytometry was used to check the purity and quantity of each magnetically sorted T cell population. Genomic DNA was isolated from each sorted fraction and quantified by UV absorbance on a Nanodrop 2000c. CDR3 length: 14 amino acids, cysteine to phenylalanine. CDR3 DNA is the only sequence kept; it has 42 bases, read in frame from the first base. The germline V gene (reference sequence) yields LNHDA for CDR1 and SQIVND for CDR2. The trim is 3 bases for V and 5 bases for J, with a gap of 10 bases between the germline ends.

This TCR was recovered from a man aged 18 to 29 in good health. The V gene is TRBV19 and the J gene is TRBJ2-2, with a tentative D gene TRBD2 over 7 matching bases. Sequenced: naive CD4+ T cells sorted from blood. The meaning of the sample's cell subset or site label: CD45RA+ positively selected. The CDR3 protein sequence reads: CASSIGGATGELFF. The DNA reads TGTGCCAGTAGTATTGGGGGGGCGACCGGGGAGCTGTTTTTT.